The 28 T cell receptor beta chains below were found in one sample sequenced in a study of response to subunit inactivated influenza vaccine. TCRdb re-called the RT-PCR reads with MiXCR, one entry per CDR3 protein. The data show hundreds of thousands of distinct CDR3 sequences, about 11% seen once. The sample was also linked to a second study, of T cells expressing NK-cell markers. From that report: The cDNA for TCR beta came from 5'RACE template switching with UMIs.

Specimen: PBMCs from blood, collected on the day of vaccination. The receptors were gathered from a man aged 45-65 years who received an inactivated influenza vaccine.

This clonotype was seen repeatedly, ten times or more. This chain uses TRBV7-2 with TRBJ1-1, with 10 bases fitting TRBD1. Losses at the gene ends were 3 bases for V and 11 bases for J; bases not matched to a gene: 3. Germline CDR1 reads SGHTA; CDR2 reads FQGNSA. The CDR3 consists of 12 residues. CDR3 in amino acids: CASSLDRGTAFF. The CDR3 nucleotides are TGTGCCAGCAGCTTGGACAGGGGGACGGCTTTCTTT.

This clonotype was seen more than once but under ten times. The chain has TRBV4-2 and TRBJ2-1, with 7 bases fitting TRBD2. The CDR3 has 16 residues. Trimming removed 0 bases from V and 3 bases from J; junction bases left unmatched: 5. In germline, CDR1 is LGHNA, CDR2 YNFKEQ. CDR3 sequence (DNA): TGTGCCAGCAGCCAAGAGTGGCGGGGGATCTACAATGAGCAGTTCTTC. This gives the protein CASSQEWRGIYNEQFF.

The rearrangement uses TRBV4-2 and TRBJ2-1, with 10 nucleotides matching TRBD2. V trimming: 2 bases; J trimming: 5 bases; junction bases outside the gene matches: 12. The CDR3 runs 18 residues. Germline CDR1 is LGHNA and CDR2 is YNFKEQ. The CDR3 sequence: CASSQQWALAGEHNEQFF. The CDR3 DNA reads TGTGCCAGCAGCCAACAGTGGGCGCTAGCGGGGGAGCACAATGAGCAGTTCTTC.

There are many counts of this clonotype. V and J are TRBV5-1 and TRBJ2-7, with 8 bases fitting TRBD1. The CDR3 is 14 residues long. Per the germline V gene, CDR1 is SGHRS and CDR2 is YFSETQ. Trimming cost V 4 bases and J 7 bases; bases outside gene matches: 10. Written as DNA, the CDR3 is TGCGCCAGCAGCCAGACAGGGGAGGCGAGGGAGCAGTACTTC. Translation gives CASSQTGEAREQYF. The full variable domain, rest sourced from reference TRBV5-1 and TRBJ2-7, is KAGVTQTPRYLIKTRGQQVTLSCSPISGHRSVSWYQQTPGQGLQFLFEYFSETQRNKGNFPGRFSGRQFSNSRSEMNVSTLELGDSALYLCASSQTGEAREQYFGPGTRLTVT.

This clonotype was detected a few times. The rearrangement links TRBV27 to TRBJ1-5; perhaps TRBD1 as D (6 bases). The germline V and J ends were trimmed by 6 bases and 0 bases, with 12 bases remaining between them. The CDR3 is made up of 15 amino acids. Germline assignment: CDR1 MNHEY and CDR2 SMNVEV (reference sequence). The CDR3 DNA reads as TGTGCCAGCAGCCTGGACAGTTATAGCAATCAGCCCCAGCATTTT. Amino acids: CASSLDSYSNQPQHF.

The sample holds a few counts of this clonotype. This chain joins TRBV27 and TRBJ2-5, with TRBD2 as a possible D gene (6 bases). Germline assignment: CDR1 MNHEY and CDR2 SMNVEV (reference sequence). V gave up 3 bases and J gave up 0 bases, with 8 bases separating them. This CDR3 is built from 14 residues. The CDR3 DNA sequence: TGTGCCAGCAGTTTCGGGGGATACCAAGAGACCCAGTACTTC. This sequence encodes CASSFGGYQETQYF.

This chain joins TRBV28 and TRBJ2-3; 9 bases match TRBD2. Germline lookup yields CDR1 MDHEN and CDR2 SYDVKM. V lost 0 bases and J lost 6; bases outside the gene matches: 7. This CDR3 contains 16 residues. In DNA form, the CDR3 reads TGTGCCAGCAGTTTATGGGCGGGAGGGCCATCGGATACGCAGTATTTT. It specifies CASSLWAGGPSDTQYF.

In this sample, this clonotype turned up many times. This chain uses TRBV7-9 with TRBJ2-3; 9 bases align to TRBD1. V shed 4 bases and J 3 bases; nucleotides not matched to a gene: 5. The CDR3 loop spans 15 amino acids. Germline V CDR1 and CDR2: SEHNR, FQNEAQ (reference sequence). CDR3 loop: CASSSGDRETDTQYF. The DNA for the CDR3 is TGTGCCAGCAGCTCAGGGGACAGGGAAACAGATACGCAGTATTTT.

The chain couples TRBV11-2 to TRBJ2-7; 8 nucleotides line up with TRBD2. CDR1 SGHAT and CDR2 FQNNGV come from the germline V gene. J lost 6 bases, V lost 3 bases, and 4 bases had no gene match. The CDR3 has 13 residues. CDR3 region: CASSFGTSLEQYF. CDR3 sequence (DNA): TGTGCCAGCAGCTTTGGGACTAGTCTCGAGCAGTACTTC.

This clonotype was seen a handful of times. The rearrangement links TRBV4-2 to TRBJ1-4; D call uncertain. Trimming stripped 4 bases from V and 5 bases from J, with 20 bases between. Germline lookup yields CDR1 LGHNA and CDR2 YNFKEQ. The CDR3 contains 17 residues. CDR3: CASSPSGWASLNEKLFF. CDR3 nucleotides: TGTGCCAGCAGCCCTAGCGGATGGGCCAGTCTAAATGAAAAACTGTTTTTT.

At least ten counts were recorded for this clonotype. The rearrangement links TRBV20-1 to TRBJ2-1; tentative D call: TRBD2 (5 bases). Trimming pared 0 bases from V and 7 bases from J, leaving 16 bases between. CDR1 and CDR2 (germline): DFQATT, SNEGSKA (reference sequence). CDR3 length equals 15 residues. CDR3 sequence (DNA): TGCAGTGCTAGAGATCCCCAGGACCCGGGGAATGAGCAGTTCTTC. Protein sequence: CSARDPQDPGNEQFF.

This clonotype was counted at least ten times. The chain is built from TRBV12-3 or TRBV12-4 and TRBJ2-3; TRBD2 agrees at 8 bases. The CDR3 extends over 14 amino acids. The junction had 4 bases not matched to a gene; V was cut back by 7 bases and J by 1 base. DNA for the CDR3: TGTGCCAGCAAGGCACTAGCGGGCACAGATACGCAGTATTTT. Translation: CASKALAGTDTQYF.

The genes are TRBV29-1 and TRBJ2-7; D is perhaps TRBD1 (5 bases). The CDR3 runs to 13 residues. Germline CDR1 reads SQVTM; CDR2 reads ANQGSEA. V was cut by 4 bases and J by 4 bases, with 14 bases left in between. CDR3 loop: CSVGTRGTYEQYF. The CDR3 DNA sequence: TGCAGCGTTGGGACAAGGGGTACTTACGAGCAGTACTTC.

This clonotype appeared a few times. V usage is TRBV11-2 and J usage is TRBJ2-1; D not certain. With 9 bases removed from V and 6 bases from J, the gap between germline ends came to 18 bases. The CDR3 has 14 residues. Germline V gives CDR1 SGHAT, CDR2 FQNNGV. The chain's CDR3 is CASKSRGSLNEQFF. The CDR3 nucleotides read TGTGCCAGTAAAAGCAGAGGATCCCTCAATGAGCAGTTCTTC.

In its sample, this clonotype was seen many times. The rearrangement joins TRBV19 to TRBJ2-3; D is uncertain. Trimming cost V 0 bases and J 4 bases, with 8 bases left between them. Germline CDR1 LNHDA, CDR2 SQIVND (reference sequence). This CDR3 contains 14 residues. The CDR3 here is CASSIDHRADTQYF. As DNA, the CDR3 is TGTGCCAGTAGTATAGATCATCGGGCAGATACGCAGTATTTT.

This rearrangement joins TRBV20-1 to TRBJ2-2; D uncertain. Germline CDR1 DFQATT, CDR2 SNEGSKA (reference sequence). The CDR3 has 14 residues. The ends were cut back, 7 bases at V and 0 bases at J, with 12 bases in the middle. CDR3 in amino acids: CSVRVQANTGELFF. Here the CDR3 DNA reads TGCAGTGTTCGAGTACAAGCGAACACCGGGGAGCTGTTTTTT.

J is TRBJ1-1 and V is TRBV7-8, with D tentatively TRBD1 (5 bases). V lost 2 bases to trimming and J lost 1 base, with 11 bases between them. The germline V gene has CDR1 SGHVS and CDR2 FQNEAQ. There are 15 residues in the CDR3. The CDR3 protein is CASSLNAGRNTEAFF. The DNA for the CDR3 is TGTGCCAGCAGCTTAAACGCAGGGAGGAACACTGAAGCTTTCTTT.

V is TRBV29-1 and J is TRBJ2-7; D ambiguous. Trimming stripped 7 bases from V and 4 bases from J, with 8 bases between. This CDR3 contains 10 residues. Germline V gene lookup returns CDR1 SQVTM and CDR2 ANQGSEA. Here the CDR3 DNA reads TGCAGCGCTATAGAATACGAGCAGTACTTC. It yields the protein CSAIEYEQYF.

This clonotype was seen more than once but under ten times. V is TRBV29-1 and J is TRBJ2-1; 12 bases agree with TRBD2. Germline lookup yields CDR1 SQVTM and CDR2 ANQGSEA. The CDR3 totals 16 residues. With V trimmed by 6 bases and J by 9 bases, 15 bases remained unmatched. CDR3 DNA: TGCAGCGTCGAGCGGACTAGCGGGACCAGGACGGTTGAGCAGTTCTTC. Amino acid sequence: CSVERTSGTRTVEQFF.

The chain employs TRBV11-2 and TRBJ2-7, with D possibly TRBD1 on 5 matching bases. Trimming took 5 bases from V and 2 from J, leaving 13 bases between them. CDR1 SGHAT and CDR2 FQNNGV come from the germline V gene. The length of the CDR3 is 14 residues. CDR3 in DNA: TGTGCCAGCAGCCATAGACAGAGTCCCTACGAGCAGTACTTC. Protein sequence: CASSHRQSPYEQYF.

This rearrangement joins TRBV4-1 to TRBJ2-2; D unresolved. Trimming took off 1 base at V and 5 bases at J, with 8 bases between the two ends. The CDR3 covers 14 residues. The germline gives CDR1 MGHRA, CDR2 YSYEKL. CDR3 loop: CASSQVRSTGELFF. The CDR3 coding sequence is TGCGCCAGCAGCCAAGTTCGGAGTACCGGGGAGCTGTTTTTT.

This clonotype was seen only a few times. The chain has TRBV18 and TRBJ2-7; TRBD2 matches at 7 bases. Germline trimming cut 1 base from V and 0 bases from J; bases unmatched to any gene: 6. The germline CDR1 and CDR2 sequences are KGHSH and LQKENI. The CDR3 loop spans 16 amino acids. The CDR3, as DNA: TGTGCCAGCTCACCACAAAGCGGGATGCTCTCCTACGAGCAGTACTTC. Amino acids: CASSPQSGMLSYEQYF.

The chain is built from TRBV6-2 or TRBV6-3 and TRBJ2-7, with TRBD2 identical over 9 bases. From germline, CDR1 is MNHEY and CDR2 SVGEGT. J gave up 6 bases and V 8 bases, and 11 bases lay outside the gene matches. The CDR3 has 14 amino acids. The CDR3 nucleotides read TGTGCCAGCGGGCCGATAGCGGGAGCTTCCGAGCAGTACTTC. This codes for CASGPIAGASEQYF.

The sample holds a few counts of this clonotype. The chain is built from TRBV5-1 and TRBJ2-7, with D unclear. Germline V gene sequence: CDR1 SGHRS, CDR2 YFSETQ. V was clipped by 0 bases and J by 3 bases, with 16 bases between them. The length of the CDR3 is 16 residues. In DNA, the CDR3 is TGCGCCAGCAGCTTGGGGGGATTTGCAAGTGGCTACGAGCAGTACTTC. It codes for CASSLGGFASGYEQYF.

J is TRBJ2-3 and V is TRBV7-2; the D call may be TRBD1 or TRBD2 (5 bases each). With 5 bases removed from V and 8 bases from J, the gap between germline ends came to 11 bases. The CDR3 has 12 residues. Germline V lookup: CDR1 SGHTA, CDR2 FQGNSA. The CDR3 sequence is CASSLRDLTQYF. The CDR3 nucleotides are TGTGCCAGCAGCCTCCGGGACCTTACGCAGTATTTT.

This clonotype was detected a few times. The chain has TRBV19 and TRBJ2-1; D is unresolved. Trimming removed 1 base at V and 0 bases at J, with 10 bases between. CDR1 and CDR2 from the germline V gene are LNHDA and SQIVND (reference sequence). The CDR3 is 16 amino acids. This chain's CDR3 is CASSIGGVSSYNEQFF. CDR3 DNA: TGTGCCAGTAGTATAGGAGGCGTCAGCTCCTACAATGAGCAGTTCTTC. The full variable domain, rest sourced from reference TRBV19 and TRBJ2-1, is DGGITQSPKYLFRKEGQNVTLSCEQNLNHDAMYWYRQDPGQGLRLIYYSQIVNDFQKGDIAEGYSVSREKKESFPLTVTSAQKNPTAFYLCASSIGGVSSYNEQFFGPGTRLTVL.

This clonotype was observed at least ten times. The chain is built from TRBV7-2 and TRBJ2-1; TRBD1 is a possible D gene (5 bases). The germline CDR1 and CDR2 sequences are SGHTA and FQGNSA. The CDR3 is made up of 13 amino acids. Trimming shortened V by 1 base and J by 9 bases, and 10 bases separated the two germline ends. The CDR3: CASSLGTQSEQFF. The CDR3 DNA follows: TGTGCCAGCAGCTTAGGGACACAAAGTGAGCAGTTCTTC.

This clonotype was found a few times. Here the CDR3 DNA reads TGTGCCGGGGGGGCCACTGAAGCTTTCTTT. Its protein product is CAGGATEAFF. J is TRBJ1-1 and V is TRBV30, with D possibly matching TRBD1 (6 bases). This CDR3 contains 10 residues. Trimming removed 8 bases at V and 4 bases at J, with 8 bases between. The germline gives CDR1 GTSNPN, CDR2 SVGIG (reference sequence).